A selection of T cell receptor beta chains follows, all from one sample in a study of OX40 agonist ivuxolimab in advanced cancers. Clones were sequenced by immunoSEQ multiplex PCR, and TCRdb holds only the in-frame ones, with some missing. The sample includes some 50,000 clones, 85% to 90% of them seen just once. The material was CD4+ or CD8+ T cells sorted from blood, obtained in a trial of the OX40 agonist ivuxolimab. The receptor source for this set is an adult with an advanced solid tumor such as melanoma, head and neck, liver or kidney cancer. CDR3s include the opening cysteine and the closing phenylalanine or tryptophan. Each record gives: V gene, clone size, D gene, J gene, CDR3 DNA, CDR3 protein. The D gene is left open where the match is weak. Only some rows state a clone size, as once, few, many or a class for expanded clones.

TRBV12-5	-	TRBD2	TRBJ2-5	TGTGCTAGTGGCTCCGGGACTAGTGGGCAAGAGACCCAGTACTTC	CASGSGTSGQETQYF
TRBV7-9	once	-	TRBJ2-1	TGTGCCAGCAGTCCAACCGATGAGCAGTTCTTC	CASSPTDEQFF
TRBV7-2	-	TRBD1	TRBJ1-2	TGTGCCAGCAGCTCTATGGGGCAGGGGGGCAACTATGGCTACACCTTC	CASSSMGQGGNYGYTF
TRBV7-2	few	TRBD1	TRBJ1-6	TGTGCCAGCAAAACCGGGACAGGGGATTTTAATTCACCCCTCCACTTT	CASKTGTGDFNSPLHF
TRBV18	-	TRBD1	TRBJ2-7	TGTGCCAGCTCACCACGGCAGGGGGCCTACGAGCAGTACTTC	CASSPRQGAYEQYF
TRBV28	-	-	TRBJ2-7	TGTGCCAGTCGTTCCCTTTTCGAGCAGTACTTC	CASRSLFEQYF
TRBV19	-	TRBD1	TRBJ2-2	TGTGCCAGTAGTCGCGCCGGACAGGGTACGAACACCGGGGAGCTGTTTTTT	CASSRAGQGTNTGELFF
TRBV5-1	-	TRBD1	TRBJ1-2	TGCGCCAGCAGCGAACCAGGGGGTGGCTACACCTTC	CASSEPGGGYTF
TRBV18	-	-	TRBJ2-7	TGTGCCAGCTCACCGGACCGAACTACCGAGCAGTACTTC	CASSPDRTTEQYF
TRBV29-1	-	-	TRBJ2-1	TGCAGCGTCTCGGTGGCAGGCGGATACAATGAGCAGTTCTTC	CSVSVAGGYNEQFF